One sample yielded the 27 T cell receptor beta chains listed below, sequenced in a study of blood T cell repertoires in COVID-19. The method was immunoSEQ multiplex PCR; TCRdb's version includes in-frame clones alone and lacks a portion of them. Among roughly 290,000 clones, 80% to 90% were seen once, and the ten largest hold roughly 2.2%. Input material: PBMCs or T cells enriched from blood (not recorded which). The receptors shown here come from a man aged 25-40 years who had recovered from COVID-19.

The V gene is TRBV20-1, the J gene TRBJ2-5, with D possibly matching TRBD2 (6 bases). Trimming cost V 3 bases and J 5 bases, with 16 bases left between them. This CDR3 region has 14 residues. CDR1 is DFQATT and CDR2 is SNEGSKA in the germline V gene (reference sequence). CDR3 nucleotides: TGCAGTGCTAGTGAGGTCGGACTAAAGGAGACCCAGTACTTC. Protein sequence: CSASEVGLKETQYF.

The chain employs TRBV7-3 and TRBJ1-1; 9 nucleotides align to TRBD1. Germline V CDR1 and CDR2: SGHTA, FQGTGA. J lost 7 bases, V lost 4 bases, and 10 bases had no gene match. The CDR3 has 15 amino acids. The CDR3 sequence: CASSYNPPGQGEAFF. DNA of the CDR3: TGTGCCAGCAGCTATAACCCCCCGGGACAGGGTGAAGCTTTCTTT.

V usage is TRBV14 and J usage is TRBJ2-7, with 11 bases aligning to TRBD2. The V segment lost 4 bases and the J segment 2 bases; nucleotides outside the gene matches: 7. Per the germline V gene, CDR1 is SGHDN and CDR2 is FVKESK. The CDR3 covers 16 residues. The CDR3 DNA reads as TGTGCCAGCAGCCTTAGACTAGCGGGGATTACCTACGAGCAGTACTTC. This codes for CASSLRLAGITYEQYF.

A note on this clone: A junction boundary mismatches the germline segment, possibly from a read error. CDR3 in amino acids: CASSRTGSTGELFF. The CDR3 DNA follows: TGTGCTAGCAGCCGGACAGGAAGCACCGGGGAGCTGTTTTTT. V usage is TRBV7-7 and J usage is TRBJ2-2; 7 nucleotides agree with TRBD1. The CDR3 extends over 14 amino acids. Germline V gene sequence: CDR1 SSHAT, CDR2 FNYEAQ (reference sequence).

This chain joins TRBV21-1 and TRBJ1-3; the D call TRBD1 from the table was never checked on the DNA. TRBV21-1 is an annotated pseudogene. The CDR3 is 16 amino acids. This CDR3 is CASSMKQTDSGNTIYF. The CDR3 nucleotides are TGTGCCAGCAGCATGAAACAGACAGACTCTGGAAACACCATATATTTT.

Only one count was recorded for this clone. The chain joins TRBV23-1 to TRBJ1-2, with D possibly TRBD1 on 5 matching bases. TRBV23-1 is classed as an ORF, of uncertain function. There are 16 residues in the CDR3. The V end was cut by 4 bases, the J end by 3 bases, with 18 bases between. CDR3 in amino acids: CASSPAERAGDYGYTF. The CDR3 nucleotides read TGCGCCAGCAGTCCAGCAGAAAGGGCGGGGGACTATGGCTACACCTTC.

This clone was seen a single time. CDR3 DNA sequence: TGTGCCAGTAGTATAGGTTCGCGGACTGAAGCTTTCTTT. The encoded protein is CASSIGSRTEAFF. V gene TRBV19 combines with J gene TRBJ1-1; D call uncertain. Germline assignment: CDR1 LNHDA and CDR2 SQIVND (reference sequence). Trimming removed 1 base from V and 5 bases from J, with 8 bases in between. The CDR3 consists of 13 residues. Together with reference TRBV19 and TRBJ1-1, the CDR3 gives the full variable domain: DGGITQSPKYLFRKEGQNVTLSCEQNLNHDAMYWYRQDPGQGLRLIYYSQIVNDFQKGDIAEGYSVSREKKESFPLTVTSAQKNPTAFYLCASSIGSRTEAFFGQGTRLTVV.

This rearrangement joins TRBV28 to TRBJ1-6; 7 nucleotides agree with TRBD1. In germline, CDR1 is MDHEN, CDR2 SYDVKM. The CDR3 runs to 15 residues. Germline trimming cut 2 bases from V and 8 bases from J; bases unmatched to any gene: 6. The CDR3 protein is CASSLPQTGYSPLHF. DNA of the CDR3: TGTGCCAGCAGTTTACCCCAGACAGGGTATTCACCCCTCCACTTT.

This chain uses TRBV11-1 with TRBJ2-4; TRBD2 might be the D (5 bases). CDR1 and CDR2 from the germline V gene are SGHAT and FQDESV (reference sequence). With 5 bases removed from V and 0 bases from J, the gap between germline ends came to 14 bases. The CDR3 is 16 residues long. The CDR3 region has the DNA TGTGCCAGCAGCAAAACCGGGGTTGGAGCCAAAAACATTCAGTACTTC. Its protein is CASSKTGVGAKNIQYF.

This rearrangement joins TRBV6-4 to TRBJ1-2; 7 nucleotides agree with TRBD1. Germline V gene data show CDR1 as MRHNA and CDR2 as SNTAGT. The V and J ends lost 4 bases and 1 base, in that order; junction bases with no gene match: 3. The CDR3 is 14 amino acids. The CDR3 region is CASSAGDSNYGYTF. In DNA form, the CDR3 reads TGTGCCAGCAGTGCCGGGGACAGTAACTATGGCTACACCTTC.

A single count supports this clone. The V call is TRBV7-9, the J call TRBJ1-4, with unresolved D. This CDR3 has 14 amino acids. Germline loops: CDR1 SEHNR, CDR2 FQNEAQ (reference sequence). V dropped 5 bases and J dropped 6 bases, with 13 bases sitting between them. The CDR3 region is CASSPSGRDEKLFF. Written as DNA, the CDR3 is TGTGCCAGCAGCCCCTCGGGGAGGGATGAAAAACTGTTTTTT.

The CDR3 loop is CASSLTSSSYNEQFF. The CDR3 DNA sequence: TGTGCCAGCAGCTTGACTAGCAGCTCCTACAATGAGCAGTTCTTC. The chain couples TRBV5-4 to TRBJ2-1, with D tentatively TRBD2 (6 bases). V was cut by 1 base and J by 0 bases, with 8 bases left in between. The V gene's germline CDR1 is SGHNT and CDR2 YYREEE (reference sequence). This CDR3 has 15 residues.

CDR3 amino acids: CASSYSAPGSGNTIYF. The CDR3 region has the DNA TGTGCCAGCAGCTACTCGGCCCCAGGGTCTGGAAACACCATATATTTT. The rearrangement links TRBV25-1 to TRBJ1-3; possible D gene TRBD1, 5 bases. Germline lookup yields CDR1 MGHDK and CDR2 SYGVNS. Trimming took 6 bases from V and 1 from J, leaving 16 bases between them. The CDR3 is 16 amino acids.

The chain joins TRBV2 to TRBJ1-1; D call uncertain. This CDR3 spans 13 amino acids. Trimming took off 4 bases at V and 0 bases at J, with 6 bases between the two ends. Per germline, CDR1 SNHLY and CDR2 FYNNEI. The CDR3 nucleotides are TGTGCCAGCAGTGTTCCCTTGAACACTGAAGCTTTCTTT. This gives the protein CASSVPLNTEAFF.

The genes are TRBV18 and TRBJ2-3; D may be TRBD2 (5 bases). The V gene's germline CDR1 is KGHSH and CDR2 LQKENI. The CDR3 is 13 residues long. Deletions cut 1 base from V and 8 bases from J, with 10 bases between. The CDR3 nucleotides read TGTGCCAGCTCACCACAATGGGAGACTACGCAGTATTTT. It is translated as CASSPQWETTQYF. Looking up the rest from reference TRBV18 and TRBJ2-3 gives the full variable domain: NAGVMQNPRHLVRRRGQEARLRCSPMKGHSHVYWYRQLPEEGLKFMVYLQKENIIDESGMPKERFSAEFPKEGPSILRIQQVVRGDSAAYFCASSPQWETTQYFGPGTRLTVL.

The sample holds a few counts of this clone. V and J are TRBV11-2 and TRBJ2-7, with TRBD1 matching 9 bases. Trimming removed 4 bases from V and 3 bases from J; junction bases left unmatched: 7. Per germline, CDR1 SGHAT and CDR2 FQNNGV. The CDR3 is 15 amino acids. The CDR3, as DNA: TGTGCCAGCAGCTCGGGGACAGGGTCGGGCTACGAGCAGTACTTC. Translating it yields CASSSGTGSGYEQYF.

The rearrangement links TRBV19 to TRBJ1-1; 7 nucleotides agree with TRBD1. CDR1 LNHDA and CDR2 SQIVND come from the germline V gene (reference sequence). V lost 4 bases, J lost 2 bases, and 1 base stayed unmatched. There are 13 residues in the CDR3. The CDR3 here is CASSNRGNTEAFF. CDR3 bases: TGTGCCAGTAGTAACAGGGGTAACACTGAAGCTTTCTTT.

Only a few counts were recorded for this clone. One end of the junction does not line up with germline, which may come from a read error. The CDR3 reads CASSESIEYNYGYTF. DNA of the CDR3: TGTGCCAGCAGCGAATCCATAGAATATAACTATGGCTACACCTTC. The genes are TRBV25-1 and TRBJ1-2, with no clear D. Germline V gene sequence: CDR1 MGHDK, CDR2 SYGVNS. The CDR3 sequence is 15 residues long.

The V call is TRBV29-1, the J call TRBJ1-1; D gene uncertain. V was trimmed by 5 bases and J by 0 bases, leaving 10 bases between them. This CDR3 is built from 13 residues. Germline CDR1 SQVTM, CDR2 ANQGSEA. The CDR3 DNA follows: TGCAGCGTTTTACCCTCTATGAACACTGAAGCTTTCTTT. It yields the protein CSVLPSMNTEAFF.

The rearrangement links TRBV3-1 (or the pseudogene TRBV3-2) to TRBJ1-1; 7 bases map to TRBD1. Germline V CDR1 and CDR2: LGHDT, YNNKEL (reference sequence). The CDR3 loop spans 15 amino acids. The J segment lost 4 bases and the V segment lost 3 bases, leaving 8 bases of the junction unmatched. The CDR3 sequence is CASSQGGQGGTEAFF. CDR3 sequence (DNA): TGTGCCAGCAGCCAGGGGGGCCAGGGGGGCACTGAAGCTTTCTTT.

The chain combines TRBV19 with TRBJ2-3; D unclear. CDR1 and CDR2 (germline): LNHDA, SQIVND (reference sequence). The CDR3 covers 13 residues. V was clipped by 3 bases and J by 2 bases, with 6 bases between them. The CDR3 sequence is CASSIPHTDTQYF. The CDR3 coding sequence is TGTGCCAGTAGTATCCCCCACACAGATACGCAGTATTTT.

The CDR3 coding sequence is TGCGCCAGCAGCTTGAACACAGGGACGTCTGGAAACACCATATATTTT. Translated: CASSLNTGTSGNTIYF. This chain connects TRBV5-1 to TRBJ1-3, with D maybe TRBD1 (6 bases). Germline CDR1 SGHRS, CDR2 YFSETQ. The CDR3 is 16 amino acids. Trimming removed 1 base at V and 1 base at J, with 12 bases between.

Only one count was recorded for this clone. V usage is TRBV9 and J usage is TRBJ1-3; D ambiguous. Looked up from germline, CDR1 is SGDLS and CDR2 is YYNGEE. The CDR3 sequence is 14 residues long. Trimming pared 3 bases from V and 2 bases from J, leaving 9 bases between. This CDR3 is CASSAPSPGNTIYF. The CDR3 coding sequence is TGTGCCAGCAGCGCCCCGTCCCCTGGAAACACCATATATTTT.

V gene TRBV19 combines with J gene TRBJ1-2, with 10 bases lining up with TRBD1. The germline V gene encodes CDR1 LNHDA and CDR2 SQIVND (reference sequence). After removal of 10 bases from V and 8 bases from J, the junction contained 10 bases not matched to a gene. The CDR3 totals 13 residues. The CDR3 loop is CATHRDRGGGYTF. The CDR3 bases are TGTGCCACCCACCGGGACAGGGGTGGAGGCTACACCTTC.

CDR3: CASSYSGGENNEQFF. DNA for the CDR3: TGTGCCAGCAGTTATAGCGGGGGGGAAAACAATGAGCAGTTCTTC. The genes are TRBV6-4 and TRBJ2-1, with 11 bases that match TRBD2. V gave up 5 bases and J gave up 5 bases; unmatched junction bases: 5. CDR1 and CDR2 (germline): MRHNA, SNTAGT. The CDR3 has 15 residues.

This rearrangement joins TRBV11-2 to TRBJ2-7; perhaps TRBD2 as D (5 bases). Germline V gives CDR1 SGHAT, CDR2 FQNNGV. The CDR3 has 15 residues. The ends were cut back, 4 bases at V and 4 bases at J, with 17 bases in the middle. CDR3 amino acids: CASSSLGPDYYEQYF. Written as DNA, the CDR3 is TGTGCCAGCAGCTCGCTTGGGCCCGACTATTACGAGCAGTACTTC. Filled out from reference TRBV11-2 and TRBJ2-7, the complete variable domain reads EAGVAQSPRYKIIEKRQSVAFWCNPISGHATLYWYQQILGQGPKLLIQFQNNGVVDDSQLPKDRFSAERLKGVDSTLKIQPAKLEDSAVYLCASSSLGPDYYEQYFGPGTRLTVT.

The chain employs TRBV7-9 and TRBJ1-3, with D possibly matching TRBD1 (5 bases). CDR3 length: 14 residues. Germline V lookup: CDR1 SEHNR, CDR2 FQNEAQ (reference sequence). V lost 6 bases, J lost 0 bases, and 9 bases lay in between. Here the CDR3 reads CASRGGPSGNTIYF. CDR3 nucleotides: TGTGCCAGCAGGGGGGGACCCTCTGGAAACACCATATATTTT.